This T cell receptor beta chain was sequenced in a study of beta chain features in type 1 diabetes. The CDR3 is made up of 15 amino acids. The germline V gene encodes CDR1 MNHEY and CDR2 SVGAGI. V was pared by 10 bases and J by 0 bases, with 19 bases between. The study's findings and limits: Among type 1 diabetes patients, VDJ junctions had fewer insertions and more deletions. Moderately but significantly shorter TCRB CDR3s were found in Type 1 diabetes patients in all four CD4+ subsets.

The investigators reverse transcribed all of the isolated RNA, so they sequenced expressed TCRB transcripts. Repertoires were generated with immunoSEQ multiplex PCR, while TCRdb's copy carries only in-frame clones and drops some. Among just over 600,000 clones listed, roughly 15% were seen once. Notes on this clone: What it binds is unknown.

The chain employs TRBV6-5 and TRBJ2-7; the D gene is possibly TRBD2 (7 bases). Sequencing was performed on naive CD4+ T cells from blood. The source of this sequence is a man younger than 30 in good health. The CDR3 reads CATLIGGGRSYEQYF. The CDR3 region has the DNA TGTGCCACCCTTATAGGGGGAGGGCGCTCCTACGAGCAGTACTTC.